A single sample gave rise to the 3 T cell receptor beta chains below, sequenced in a study of T cells expressing NK-cell markers (dated by TCRdb to about 2020). Library preparation used 5' RACE. TCRdb lists the instrument as Illumina HiSeq 2000. TCRdb reprocessed the reads and provides one entry for every CDR3 protein sequence; no DNA is given. The sample table records some 390,000 distinct CDR3 sequences. The top ten clonotypes cover approximately 11% of the sample. Sample: blood T cells: a sorted CD56 or NKG2C T cell subset, CD4+ or CD8+ T cells, or bulk PBMC T cells (not recorded which). All receptors derive from a woman in her forties or fifties in good health. Donor details come from another sample of the same person, matched by shared clones.

This chain uses TRBV12-3 or TRBV12-4 with TRBJ2-4. The CDR3 sequence is 14 residues long. This CDR3 reads CASSADRAKNIQYF.

The rearrangement links TRBV5-1 to TRBJ2-5; the D gene TCRdb calls, TRBD1, cannot be checked with no DNA. From germline, CDR1 is SGHRS and CDR2 YFSETQ. The CDR3 has 15 amino acids. CDR3 in amino acids: CASSFQGARGDGQYF.

The rearrangement joins TRBV12-3 or TRBV12-4 to TRBJ2-6; the D call from TCRdb, TRBD1, cannot be confirmed without DNA. CDR3 length equals 15 residues. The CDR3: CASSRDIAGANVLTF.